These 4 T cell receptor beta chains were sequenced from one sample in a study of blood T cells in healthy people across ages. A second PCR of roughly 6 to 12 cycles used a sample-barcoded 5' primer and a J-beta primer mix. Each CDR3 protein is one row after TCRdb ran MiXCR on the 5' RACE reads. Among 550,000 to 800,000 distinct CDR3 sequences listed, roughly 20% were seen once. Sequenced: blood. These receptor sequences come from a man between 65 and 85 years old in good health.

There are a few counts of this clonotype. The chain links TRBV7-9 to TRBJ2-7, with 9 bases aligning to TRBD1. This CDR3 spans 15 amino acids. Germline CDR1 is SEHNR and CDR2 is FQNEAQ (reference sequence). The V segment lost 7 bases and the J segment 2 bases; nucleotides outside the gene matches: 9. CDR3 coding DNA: TGTGCCAGCAATGCCGGGACAGGGAATACCTACGAGCAGTACTTC. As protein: CASNAGTGNTYEQYF.

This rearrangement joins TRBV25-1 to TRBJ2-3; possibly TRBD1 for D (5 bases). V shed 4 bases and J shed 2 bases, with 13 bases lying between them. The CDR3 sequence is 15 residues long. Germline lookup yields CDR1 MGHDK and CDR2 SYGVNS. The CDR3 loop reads CASSADTDITDTQYF. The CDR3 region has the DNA TGTGCCAGCAGTGCGGACACAGATATCACAGATACGCAGTATTTT.

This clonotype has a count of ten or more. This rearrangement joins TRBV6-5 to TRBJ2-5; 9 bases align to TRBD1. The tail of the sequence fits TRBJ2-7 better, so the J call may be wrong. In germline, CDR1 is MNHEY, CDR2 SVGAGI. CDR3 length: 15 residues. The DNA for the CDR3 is TGTGCCAGCAGTTACGACCGGGACAGGGTATACGAGCAGTACTTC. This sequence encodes CASSYDRDRVYEQYF.

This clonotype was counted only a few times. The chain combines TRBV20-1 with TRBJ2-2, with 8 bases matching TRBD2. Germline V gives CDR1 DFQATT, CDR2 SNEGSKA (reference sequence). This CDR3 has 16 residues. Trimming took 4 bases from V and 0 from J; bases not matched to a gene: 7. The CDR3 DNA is TGCAGTGCTAAGATGACGGGAGGGGCGAACACCGGGGAGCTGTTTTTT. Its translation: CSAKMTGGANTGELFF.